Here is one TCR beta chain with its context. Its antigen is not identified. These data originate in a study of CXCR3-negative and CXCR3-positive naive CD8 T cells. There are 15 residues in the CDR3. CD45RO-CCR7+CD27+CD95- defined naive CD8+ T cells. Points from the study as a whole: TRBV-TRBJ usage was alike in naive CXCR3-negative and CXCR3-positive cells but differed in memory cells. Memory CD8+ cells had much lower diversity, and both naive subsets had comparably high diversity. TRB CDR3 properties indicated TCR strength, while surface CD5 was similar across naive subsets.

The study made its TRB cDNA libraries by 5' RACE, adding UMI labels. TCRdb re-analyzed the 5' RACE reads; it lists each CDR3 protein once, without DNA. The sample data list fewer than 95,000 distinct CDR3 sequences. The chain recombines TRBV12-3 or TRBV12-4 with TRBJ1-5; TCRdb selects TRBD1, and the lack of DNA leaves this call unchecked. The sequence was obtained from a human donor in good health. Some clones in this sample may be carry-over from other donors' samples. Sequencing was performed on naive CXCR3- CD8+ T cells from blood. The subset was: CD45RO-CCR7+CD27+CD95- naive CD8+ T cells lacking CXCR3 (TNR3-). This CDR3 reads CASSLAGQGYQPQHF.